A selection of T cell receptor beta chains follows, all from one sample in a study of T cell repertoires in cytomegalovirus infection. TCRdb re-called the reads with MiXCR, one entry per CDR3 protein. Of some 180,000 distinct CDR3 sequences listed, roughly 20% were seen once; the top ten hold around 3.1%. Sequencing input: PBMCs. Receptors were obtained from a human donor in good health (CMV status not recorded). Some clones in this sample may be carry-over from other donors' samples. Each CDR3 is given with its conserved first and last residue. Fields, in order: V gene, D gene, J gene, clone size, CDR3 protein, CDR3 DNA. The D gene is left open where the match is weak. Where a row states a size, it is once, few, many or the class of an expanded clone; other rows omit it.

TRBV20-1	NA	TRBJ1-3	NA	CSASRGNTIYF	TGCAGTGCTAGCCGAGGAAACACCATATATTTT
TRBV6-4	TRBD2	TRBJ2-1	NA	CASSVAREDNEQFF	TGTGCCAGCAGTGTTGCGCGGGAGGACAATGAGCAGTTCTTC
TRBV7-2	NA	TRBJ1-2	many	CASSPRRGPVYGYTF	TGTGCCAGCAGCCCCCGACGGGGCCCGGTCTATGGCTACACCTTC
TRBV9	NA	TRBJ1-1	NA	CASSVQAMGTEAFF	TGTGCCAGCAGCGTCCAGGCCATGGGCACTGAAGCTTTCTTT
TRBV5-8	NA	TRBJ2-4	NA	CASSFSRVAKNIQYF	TGTGCCAGCAGCTTTTCCAGGGTGGCCAAAAACATTCAGTACTTC
TRBV28	NA	TRBJ2-3	NA	CASRAGADTQYF	TGTGCCAGCAGGGCCGGGGCAGATACGCAGTATTTT
TRBV15	NA	TRBJ2-7	NA	CATSRSPSGTYEQYF	TGTGCCACCAGCAGAAGTCCCTCAGGGACCTACGAGCAGTACTTC
TRBV7-2	TRBD1	TRBJ2-2	many	CASSPMRDRSHTGELFF	TGTGCCAGCAGCCCAATGAGGGACAGGTCCCACACCGGGGAGCTGTTTTTT
TRBV20-1	TRBD2	TRBJ2-7	many	CSANSGRGLDEQYF	TGCAGTGCAAATAGCGGGAGAGGGCTGGACGAGCAGTACTTC
TRBV7-2	NA	TRBJ1-2	many	CASSTRDTLLGDYGYTF	TGTGCCAGCAGCACCCGAGACACCCTCCTTGGGGACTATGGCTACACCTTC
TRBV11-2	NA	TRBJ2-1	NA	CASSSRTDNEQFF	TGTGCCAGCAGCTCGAGGACAGACAATGAGCAGTTCTTC
TRBV5-6	NA	TRBJ2-1	many	CASSQPTNSYNEQFF	TGTGCCAGCAGCCAGCCCACAAACTCCTACAATGAGCAGTTCTTC
TRBV7-9	NA	TRBJ2-3	few	CASSLEGHPDTQYF	TGTGCCAGCAGCTTAGAGGGGCATCCAGATACGCAGTATTTT
TRBV19	TRBD1	TRBJ1-1	NA	CASSPPGRGRVAFF	TGTGCCAGTAGTCCTCCCGGGAGGGGGCGGGTAGCTTTCTTT
TRBV12-5	NA	TRBJ1-1	NA	CASGFQGEAFF	TGTGCTAGTGGTTTTCAGGGCGAAGCTTTCTTT
TRBV5-1	NA	TRBJ1-3	NA	CASSLHDGAGNTIYF	TGCGCCAGCAGCCTTCATGACGGAGCTGGAAACACCATATATTTT
TRBV5-1	NA	TRBJ2-7	NA	CASSLDPGYEQYF	TGCGCCAGCAGCTTGGACCCCGGATACGAGCAGTACTTC
TRBV7-8	TRBD1	TRBJ2-2	many	CATTKATGLNTGELFF	TGTGCCACCACAAAAGCGACAGGGCTAAACACCGGGGAGCTGTTTTTT
TRBV7-8	NA	TRBJ2-7	few	CASSLADRTYEQYF	TGTGCCAGCAGCTTAGCGGACAGAACCTACGAGCAGTACTTC
TRBV20-1	TRBD2	TRBJ2-3	NA	CSARAPLAGPHSTDTQYF	TGCAGTGCTAGAGCCCCCCTAGCGGGTCCACATAGCACAGATACGCAGTATTTT
TRBV7-2	TRBD2	TRBJ2-5	few	CASSLPTGTSGQETQYF	TGTGCCAGCAGCTTACCTACCGGGACTAGCGGCCAAGAGACCCAGTACTTC
TRBV12-3/TRBV12-4	TRBD1	TRBJ2-1	NA	CASSPTGVTYNEQFF	TGTGCCAGCAGTCCGACAGGGGTTACCTACAATGAGCAGTTCTTC
TRBV7-2	NA	TRBJ2-7	many	CASSSRTSYEQYF	TGTGCCAGCAGCTCGAGAACCTCCTACGAGCAGTACTTC
TRBV6-5	NA	TRBJ1-2	few	CASSQAKGFGYGYTF	TGTGCCAGCAGTCAAGCAAAGGGGTTTGGCTATGGCTACACCTTC
TRBV2	TRBD1	TRBJ1-5	few	CASRAGQSNQPQHF	TGTGCCAGCAGGGCGGGACAGAGCAATCAGCCCCAGCATTTT
TRBV9	NA	TRBJ2-7	NA	CASSVAGAGYEQYF	TGTGCCAGCAGCGTAGCTGGGGCAGGCTACGAGCAGTACTTC
TRBV4-2	NA	TRBJ1-3	once	CASSQDGVSSSGNTIYF	TGTGCCAGCAGCCAAGACGGAGTCTCAAGCTCTGGAAACACCATATATTTT
TRBV18	NA	TRBJ2-1	few	CASSPGRRVVYNEQFF	TGTGCCAGCTCACCTGGACGGCGGGTAGTTTACAATGAGCAGTTCTTC
TRBV19	NA	TRBJ1-1	NA	CASSSRRGANTEAFF	TGTGCCAGTAGTAGCAGACGGGGGGCGAACACTGAAGCTTTCTTT
TRBV29-1	NA	TRBJ2-5	many	CSVGGETQYF	TGCAGCGTAGGTGGAGAGACCCAGTACTTC
TRBV7-6	TRBD1	TRBJ1-4	few	CASSLHTYRDRGPTNEKLFF	TGTGCCAGCAGCCTACACACCTACCGGGACAGGGGCCCAACTAATGAAAAACTGTTTTTT
TRBV7-9	NA	TRBJ2-2	NA	CASSRWAGEMTGELFF	TGTGCCAGCAGCCGTTGGGCAGGGGAAATGACCGGGGAGCTGTTTTTT
TRBV12-3/TRBV12-4	TRBD2	TRBJ2-1	NA	CASSLRGLAADNEQFF	TGTGCCAGCAGTTTGAGGGGACTAGCGGCTGACAATGAGCAGTTCTTC
TRBV20-1	NA	TRBJ2-3	NA	CSAREIPGAEGLDTQYF	TGCAGTGCTAGAGAAATCCCAGGAGCGGAGGGGCTGGATACGCAGTATTTT
TRBV7-2	NA	TRBJ2-3	many	CASSLDLWTQYF	TGTGCCAGCAGCTTAGACTTGTGGACGCAGTATTTT
TRBV6-5	NA	TRBJ2-2	NA	CASGNTGELFF	TGTGCCAGCGGTAACACCGGGGAGCTGTTTTTT
TRBV6-1	NA	TRBJ1-5	many	CASGSNQPQHF	TGTGCCAGCGGGAGCAATCAGCCCCAGCATTTT
TRBV11-3	NA	TRBJ2-3	once	CASSWFRSTDMQYF	TGTGCCAGCAGCTGGTTCCGTAGCACAGATATGCAGTATTTT
TRBV29-1	NA	TRBJ1-2	few	CSVVENYGYTF	TGCAGCGTTGTTGAGAACTATGGCTACACCTTC
TRBV20-1	NA	TRBJ2-7	NA	CSASPVPGADEQYF	TGCAGTGCTAGCCCGGTGCCGGGGGCGGACGAGCAGTACTTC
TRBV6-6	NA	TRBJ2-7	NA	CASSYNSRSYEQYF	TGTGCCAGCAGTTACAATAGTAGGAGCTACGAGCAGTACTTC
TRBV19	NA	TRBJ1-2	few	CASSIDGRGGYGYTF	TGTGCCAGTAGTATAGATGGTAGGGGCGGCTATGGCTACACCTTC